The TCR beta chain described here comes from a study of blood T cell repertoires in COVID-19. Germline V lookup: CDR1 MGHRA, CDR2 YSYEKL. The CDR3 loop spans 13 amino acids. Trimming took 4 bases from V and 8 from J, leaving 14 bases between them. Assay used: immunoSEQ multiplex PCR; TCRdb lists only in-frame clones, some missing. The data contain 350,000 to 450,000 clones, approximately 86% of them seen just once; the ten biggest clones take up about 3%. This clonotype was sampled from a human donor in a cohort sampled during active COVID-19. The specimen was peripheral blood. The rearrangement uses TRBV4-1 and TRBJ1-2, with D perhaps matching TRBD1 (5 bases). As DNA, the CDR3 is TGCGCCAGCAGCCCAAGGGGTGCAAAAGGCTACACCTTC. Protein sequence: CASSPRGAKGYTF.